Presented here are 21 T cell receptor beta chains from one specimen sequenced in a study of tumor-infiltrating lymphocytes in primary liver carcinoma. Between about 19 and 34 mg of unsorted bulk tissue served as the source from which RNA and DNA were co-extracted. With a constant-region primer, TCR beta cDNA was made from 450 to 500 ng of total RNA. Amplification in three nested multiplex PCR rounds with slightly modified ARM-PCR gave rise to TCR beta libraries. TRBV1-TRBV30 forward primers paired with a C-beta reverse primer were used in the first two PCR rounds, which ran roughly 11 cycles each. TCRdb ran MiXCR on the multiplex PCR reads and lists one entry per CDR3 protein. This sample has over 75,000 distinct CDR3 sequences, with about 70% found just once. The sequenced sample was tumor-adjacent normal liver tissue. The receptor set was obtained from a man aged 35 to 55 with primary liver carcinoma and hepatitis B virus infection.

This clonotype came up a few times. The rearrangement links TRBV25-1 to TRBJ2-1; 8 nucleotides agree with TRBD2. Trimming at V came to 0 bases and at J to 3 bases, leaving 4 bases not matched to a gene. This CDR3 region has 16 residues. Germline V CDR1 and CDR2: MGHDK, SYGVNS. CDR3 sequence: CASSEYTSGYYNEQFF. The CDR3 DNA sequence: TGTGCCAGCAGTGAATATACTAGCGGTTACTACAATGAGCAGTTCTTC.

This clonotype occurred a few times. The junction and the germline gene differ at one end; a read error may be behind it. This rearrangement joins TRBV11-2 to TRBJ2-3, with 7 bases identical to TRBD2. The CDR3 sequence is 16 residues long. Germline V CDR1 and CDR2: SGHAT, FQNNGV. CDR3 in DNA: TGTACCAGTGAGGACGGGGGGAGAAGACTCACAGATACGCAATATTTT. Amino acids: CTSEDGGRRLTDTQYF.

This clonotype turned up a few times. At one end the junction does not follow the germline gene, possibly because of a read error. The chain links TRBV12-3 or TRBV12-4 to TRBJ2-7; 7 bases are a match to TRBD2. CDR3 length: 15 amino acids. This CDR3 reads CASSLGPAGIHEQYF. The CDR3 DNA follows: TGTGCCAGTAGTTTAGGGCCAGCGGGGATCCACGAGCAGTACTTC.

Worth noting for this clonotype: A much larger clone differs by one base, so this may be a read error. This chain joins TRBV5-6 and TRBJ2-7; no clear D. Germline V gene lookup returns CDR1 SGHDT and CDR2 YYEEEE. The CDR3 spans 15 residues. Trimming removed 5 bases at V and 5 bases at J, with 20 bases between. Here the CDR3 DNA reads TGTGCCAGCAGATACGGACCAACGTTCGCGGACGAGCAGTACTTC. Encoded protein: CASRYGPTFADEQYF.

Remarks on this clonotype: One base away lies a much larger clone, so this may be a sequencing read error. The CDR3 spells CASSTSTGGVWSPLHF. The DNA for the CDR3 is TGTGCCAGCAGCACCTCTACAGGGGGAGTATGGTCACCCCTCCACTTT. This chain uses TRBV5-6 with TRBJ1-6; TRBD1 matches at 8 bases. The V gene end was trimmed by 4 bases and the J gene end by 10 bases; junction bases not matched to a gene: 13. The CDR3 loop spans 16 amino acids. The germline V gene encodes CDR1 SGHDT and CDR2 YYEEEE. The complete variable domain, with remaining parts taken from reference TRBV5-6 and TRBJ1-6, reads DAGVTQSPTHLIKTRGQQVTLRCSPKSGHDTVSWYQQALGQGPQFIFQYYEEEERQRGNFPDRFSGHQFPNYSSELNVNALLLGDSALYLCASSTSTGGVWSPLHFGNGTRLTVT.

A note on this clonotype: Relative to the germline gene, one junction end is altered; a read error may explain this. V usage is TRBV29-1 and J usage is TRBJ2-7; TRBD1 aligns across 10 bases. This CDR3 region has 14 residues. CDR1 is SQVTM and CDR2 is ANQGSEA in the germline V gene. CDR3: CGVARQGATYEQYF. CDR3 nucleotides: TGCGGCGTAGCCAGACAGGGGGCGACCTACGAGCAGTACTTC.

Concerning this clonotype itself: At one end the junction does not follow the germline gene, possibly because of a read error. The V call is TRBV6-6, the J call TRBJ2-6, with 8 bases that match TRBD1. The CDR3 runs 15 residues. Germline V gives CDR1 MNHNY, CDR2 SVGAGI (reference sequence). DNA for the CDR3: TGTGCCAGCAGGCCAGGGGGCAGTGGGGCCAACGTCCCGACATTC. Translation: CASRPGGSGANVPTF.

CDR3 residues: CANSLGLAGEVGNEQFF. CDR3 coding DNA: TGTGCTAACAGCCTGGGACTAGCGGGAGAAGTTGGCAATGAGCAGTTCTTC. This chain links TRBV11-1 with TRBJ2-1; 14 bases match TRBD2. Germline assignment: CDR1 SGHAT and CDR2 FQDESV (reference sequence). This CDR3 is built from 17 residues.

This clonotype was found many times. J is TRBJ2-7 and V is TRBV4-2; 10 bases fit TRBD2. The germline gives CDR1 LGHNA, CDR2 YNFKEQ. This CDR3 is built from 16 residues. Trimming cost V 1 base and J 0 bases; bases outside gene matches: 3. The CDR3: CASSQVSSGSSYEQYF. CDR3 sequence (DNA): TGTGCCAGCAGCCAAGTCTCTAGCGGGAGCTCCTACGAGCAGTACTTC.

For this clonotype: This sequence may be a read error, since a much larger clone differs from it by one base. This rearrangement joins TRBV5-4 to TRBJ1-1; the D gene is possibly TRBD1 (5 bases). The germline V gene encodes CDR1 SGHNT and CDR2 YYREEE (reference sequence). CDR3 length equals 15 residues. The germline V and J ends were trimmed by 3 bases and 5 bases, with 17 bases remaining between them. CDR3 bases: TGTGCCAGCAGCTCGGGACTGCTGGAAGGGACTGAAGCTTTCTTT. Residues: CASSSGLLEGTEAFF.

Regarding this clonotype: The junction and the germline gene differ at one end; a read error may be behind it. This chain uses TRBV29-1 with TRBJ2-7; weak D call: TRBD1 (5 bases). Germline CDR1 reads SQVTM; CDR2 reads ANQGSEA. The CDR3 has 15 amino acids. The CDR3 nucleotides read TGCAGCGTAACAGGTCCGGGCCTAGGCCTCGGCGAGCATTACTTC. This translates into CSVTGPGLGLGEHYF.

As to this clonotype: An end of the junction differs from the germline gene, which may be a read error. J is TRBJ1-1 and V is TRBV5-4, with D uncertain. This CDR3 contains 13 residues. Germline loops: CDR1 SGHNT, CDR2 YYREEE (reference sequence). The CDR3 loop is CDSSTDGDTEAFF. CDR3 bases: TGTGACAGCAGCACGGACGGGGACACTGAAGCTTTCTTT.

Comment on this clonotype: Since no conserved phenylalanine or tryptophan closes the CDR3, a read error is the likely cause. The chain uses TRBV11-3 and TRBJ2-3; the match to TRBD2 covers 9 bases. Germline V gene sequence: CDR1 SGHNT, CDR2 YENEEA. The CDR3 loop spans 17 amino acids. The CDR3 loop is CASSLGVTSGSTDTQYI. CDR3 coding DNA: TGTGCCAGCAGTTTAGGGGTAACTAGCGGGAGCACAGATACGCAGTATATT.

This clonotype was recorded at least ten times. This chain connects TRBV29-1 to TRBJ2-7; 9 nucleotides line up with TRBD1. With 7 bases clipped from V and 0 bases from J, the junction kept 7 bases outside the gene matches. This CDR3 has 14 residues. Germline V lookup: CDR1 SQVTM, CDR2 ANQGSEA. This CDR3 is CSASGTGHSYEQYF. CDR3 DNA: TGCAGCGCTTCGGGGACAGGGCACTCCTACGAGCAGTACTTC.

As regards this clonotype: Germline is not matched at one junction end, which may reflect a read error. The chain carries TRBV5-6 and TRBJ1-1; the D gene is possibly TRBD1 (5 bases). The CDR3 sequence is 15 residues long. Germline CDR1 SGHDT, CDR2 YYEEEE. Here the CDR3 reads CASSGGVGMNTEAFF. Here the CDR3 DNA reads TGTGCTAGCAGCGGAGGGGTCGGAATGAACACTGAAGCTTTCTTT.

This clonotype was observed at least ten times. The chain joins TRBV12-3 or TRBV12-4 to TRBJ2-1; D may be TRBD2 (5 bases). The V gene lost 3 bases and the J gene lost 7 bases, with 10 bases spanning the gap. This CDR3 has 13 residues. CDR3 sequence reads: CASSFTRGNEQFF. CDR3 coding DNA: TGTGCCAGCAGTTTTACAAGAGGGAATGAGCAGTTCTTC.

In this sample, this clonotype turned up once. The rearrangement uses TRBV29-1 and TRBJ2-2, with D uncertain. Trimming took 7 bases from V and 5 from J, leaving 14 bases between them. Germline V lookup: CDR1 SQVTM, CDR2 ANQGSEA. The CDR3 runs 13 residues. CDR3 amino acids: CSAQRMGTGELFF. The CDR3 coding sequence is TGCAGCGCCCAAAGGATGGGTACCGGGGAGCTGTTTTTT.

This clonotype was counted only a few times. A much larger clone lies one base from this, so it may be a read error. This chain uses TRBV4-1 with TRBJ1-2, with 8 nucleotides matching TRBD1. Germline CDR1 and CDR2: MGHRA and YSYEKL. This CDR3 is 16 amino acids long. In DNA form, the CDR3 reads TGCACCAGCAGCTTCGAGAGGACAGGGACTAACTATGGCTACACCTTC. As protein: CTSSFERTGTNYGYTF.

This clonotype was seen a few times. The rearrangement uses TRBV10-3 and TRBJ2-1, with 7 bases fitting TRBD2. Germline V gives CDR1 ENHRY, CDR2 SYGVKD. V gave up 2 bases and J gave up 9 bases; unmatched junction bases: 13. CDR3 length equals 16 residues. The CDR3 nucleotides are TGTGCCATCAGTGAGGAGCTGGCGGGAGTAGGCGGTGAGCAGTTCTTC. It specifies CAISEELAGVGGEQFF.

Notes on this clonotype: With a much larger clone just one base away, this may be a read error. Lacking the conserved final phenylalanine or tryptophan, this CDR3 likely reflects a read error. This chain links TRBV6-6 with TRBJ1-4; D perhaps matches TRBD1 (5 bases). The CDR3 runs to 16 residues. Looked up from germline, CDR1 is MNHNY and CDR2 is SVGAGI (reference sequence). V was cut by 7 bases and J by 6 bases, with 21 bases left in between. CDR3 coding DNA: TGTGCCAGCATCGACCGTGTAAGGGGCGGTGATGAAAAACTGTTTCTT. This translates into CASIDRVRGGDEKLFL.

Comments on this clonotype: Lacking the conserved final phenylalanine or tryptophan, this CDR3 likely reflects a read error. The V and J genes are TRBV11-2 and TRBJ1-1; no definite D call. Trimming took off 3 bases at V and 5 bases at J, with 10 bases between the two ends. This CDR3 comprises 13 residues. Germline V gene sequence: CDR1 SGHAT, CDR2 FQNNGV. The CDR3 protein is CASSFSEFTEAFI. Here the CDR3 DNA reads TGTGCCAGCAGCTTTTCGGAATTTACTGAAGCTTTCATT.